A selection of T cell receptor beta chains follows, all from one sample in a study of T cells in tumors after PD-1 blockade. TCRdb keeps only in-frame clones here, not all; method: immunoSEQ multiplex PCR. The table includes 60,000 to 70,000 clones, approximately 79% detected once. This material consisted of PBMCs, taken after anti-PD-1 treatment. The receptors shown here come from a human donor with basal cell carcinoma. The CDR3 runs from the conserved cysteine through the conserved F or W. Fields, in order: J gene, clone size, D gene, V gene, CDR3 protein, CDR3 DNA. A D gene is named only where the DNA matches it firmly. The listing skips clone size in some rows; elsewhere it reads once, few, many or a size class.

TRBJ2-5 NA NA TRBV24-1 CATSDLIRLQETQYF TGTGCCACCAGTGATCTTATTCGCCTCCAAGAGACCCAGTACTTC
TRBJ2-7 NA NA TRBV18 CASSPMDSHEQYF TGTGCCAGCTCACCAATGGATAGCCACGAGCAGTACTTC
TRBJ2-2 NA TRBD1 TRBV30 CARRTGNTGELFF TGTGCCCGCCGGACAGGAAACACCGGGGAGCTGTTTTTT
TRBJ1-6 once TRBD1 TRBV4-1 CASSHAGTGDSPLHF TGCGCCAGCAGCCATGCCGGGACAGGGGATTCACCCCTCCACTTT
TRBJ2-7 NA TRBD1 TRBV5-1 CASGQGVGYEQYF TGCGCCAGCGGACAGGGAGTAGGGTACGAGCAGTACTTC
TRBJ1-1 few NA TRBV7-9 CASSPNTGNTEAFF TGTGCCAGCAGCCCAAATACAGGTAACACTGAAGCTTTCTTT
TRBJ1-5 NA TRBD1 TRBV6-5 CASSSIPGTVQPQHF TGTGCCAGCAGTTCCATTCCCGGGACAGTCCAACCCCAGCATTTT
TRBJ1-2 few NA TRBV3-1/TRBV3-2 CASSQGVGYTF TGTGCCAGCAGCCAGGGAGTCGGCTACACCTTC
TRBJ2-7 NA TRBD2 TRBV13 CASSLSSGGGSYEQYF TGTGCCAGCAGCTTATCCAGCGGGGGAGGCTCCTACGAGCAGTACTTC
TRBJ1-6 once NA TRBV5-1 CASSPGPGGSYNSPLHF TGCGCCAGCAGCCCAGGGCCCGGCGGCTCCTATAATTCACCCCTCCACTTT
TRBJ2-3 few TRBD1 TRBV10-1 CASSRGGTGGSTDTQYF TGCGCCAGCAGTCGAGGCGGGACAGGGGGATCCACAGATACGCAGTATTTT
TRBJ1-2 NA NA TRBV28 CASLNRAGGYTF TGTGCCAGCCTCAACAGGGCGGGCGGCTACACCTTC
TRBJ1-5 NA NA TRBV6-1 CASSEQVNQPQHF TGTGCCAGCAGTGAACAGGTCAATCAGCCCCAGCATTTT
TRBJ2-7 NA TRBD1 TRBV3-1/TRBV3-2 CASSQVSLSGTVQYF TGTGCCAGCAGCCAAGTATCCCTATCCGGGACAGTTCAGTACTTC
TRBJ2-5 NA NA TRBV7-6 CASSSQETQYF TGTGCCAGCAGCTCCCAAGAGACCCAGTACTTC
TRBJ2-1 NA TRBD1 TRBV5-5 CASSTPGQRRNEQFF TGTGCCAGCAGCACTCCGGGACAGCGGCGAAATGAGCAGTTCTTC
TRBJ2-3 NA TRBD2 TRBV5-1 CASQRGGASTDTQYF TGCGCCAGCCAACGGGGGGGAGCTAGCACAGATACGCAGTATTTT
TRBJ2-2 NA TRBD1 TRBV25-1 CASSHHRTGPSAGELFF TGTGCCAGCAGTCACCACCGGACAGGACCTTCGGCCGGGGAGCTGTTTTTT
TRBJ2-7 NA NA TRBV19 CASSQGIYEQYF TGTGCCAGTAGTCAGGGGATCTACGAGCAGTACTTC
TRBJ2-1 NA TRBD1 TRBV5-1 CASSLVIQGANEQFF TGCGCCAGCAGCTTGGTCATTCAGGGGGCGAATGAGCAGTTCTTC
TRBJ2-5 once TRBD1 TRBV18 CASSPRTGSQETQYF TGTGCCAGCTCGCCTAGGACAGGGTCCCAAGAGACCCAGTACTTC
TRBJ1-2 NA NA TRBV7-8 CASSLGQPYGYTF TGTGCCAGCAGCTTAGGACAGCCCTATGGCTACACCTTC
TRBJ2-5 NA NA TRBV7-2 CASSLVGLPQETQYF TGTGCCAGCAGCTTAGTAGGCCTCCCGCAAGAGACCCAGTACTTC
TRBJ1-5 NA NA TRBV5-1 CASSLGGGNQPQHF TGCGCCAGCAGCTTGGGGGGCGGCAATCAGCCCCAGCATTTT
TRBJ1-1 once NA TRBV7-8 CASSFTGISTEAFF TGTGCCAGCAGCTTTACAGGGATTTCCACTGAAGCTTTCTTT
TRBJ2-1 NA NA TRBV19 CATKNNEQFF TGTGCCACAAAAAACAATGAGCAGTTCTTC
TRBJ2-7 NA NA TRBV19 CASSIEVSYEQYF TGTGCCAGTAGTATAGAAGTCTCCTACGAGCAGTACTTC
TRBJ1-2 medium-sized TRBD1 TRBV6-5 CASSYTGTGDGYTF TGTGCCAGCAGTTACACCGGGACAGGAGATGGCTACACCTTC
TRBJ2-7 few NA TRBV21-1 CASSKQASGGPLIYEQYF TGTGCCAGCAGCAAACAGGCTAGCGGGGGCCCTTTAATATACGAGCAGTACTTC
TRBJ2-3 NA TRBD1 TRBV27 CASSPGTGGRTDTQYF TGTGCCAGCAGTCCGGGGACAGGGGGTAGGACGGATACGCAGTATTTT
TRBJ1-2 NA NA TRBV2 CASSPLLNYGYTF TGTGCCAGCAGTCCTCTGCTAAACTATGGCTACACCTTC
TRBJ1-1 few TRBD1 TRBV6-5 CASSWTGANTEAFF TGTGCCAGCAGTTGGACAGGAGCGAACACTGAAGCTTTCTTT
TRBJ2-2 NA TRBD2 TRBV14 CASSRGGGRVTGELFF TGTGCCAGCAGCCGCGGCGGGGGACGTGTCACCGGGGAGCTGTTTTTT
TRBJ1-4 once TRBD1 TRBV13 CASKSTGGTTNEKLFF TGTGCCAGCAAATCTACAGGGGGAACAACTAATGAAAAACTGTTTTTT
TRBJ2-1 NA NA TRBV6-4 CASSDRIYSSYNEQFF TGTGCCAGCAGTGACCGGATTTACAGCTCCTACAATGAGCAGTTCTTC
TRBJ1-4 NA NA TRBV25-1 CASSEYMRGAELFF TGTGCCAGCAGTGAATATATGAGGGGCGCGGAACTGTTTTTT
TRBJ1-1 once NA TRBV6-5 CASSPGTSPEAFF TGTGCCAGCAGTCCCGGGACAAGTCCTGAAGCTTTCTTT
TRBJ2-5 NA NA TRBV12-3/TRBV12-4 CASSSRGETQYF TGTGCCAGCAGCTCCCGGGGAGAGACCCAGTACTTC
TRBJ1-2 NA NA TRBV2 CASSNLAGPYGYTF TGTGCCAGCTCTAACTTGGCAGGCCCCTATGGCTACACCTTC
TRBJ2-3 NA NA TRBV5-1 CASSFRRPEFDTQYF TGCGCCAGCAGCTTCCGGAGGCCGGAATTCGATACGCAGTATTTT